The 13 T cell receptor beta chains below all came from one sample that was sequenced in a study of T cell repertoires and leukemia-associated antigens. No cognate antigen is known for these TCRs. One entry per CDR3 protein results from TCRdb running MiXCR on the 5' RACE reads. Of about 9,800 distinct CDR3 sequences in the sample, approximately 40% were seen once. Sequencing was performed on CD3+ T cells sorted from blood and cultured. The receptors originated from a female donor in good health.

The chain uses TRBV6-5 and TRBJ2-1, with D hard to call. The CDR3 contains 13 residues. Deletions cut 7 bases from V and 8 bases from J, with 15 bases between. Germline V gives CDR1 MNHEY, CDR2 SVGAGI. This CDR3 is CASKGLRPDEQFF. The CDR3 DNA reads TGTGCCAGCAAAGGGCTTCGTCCCGATGAGCAGTTCTTC.

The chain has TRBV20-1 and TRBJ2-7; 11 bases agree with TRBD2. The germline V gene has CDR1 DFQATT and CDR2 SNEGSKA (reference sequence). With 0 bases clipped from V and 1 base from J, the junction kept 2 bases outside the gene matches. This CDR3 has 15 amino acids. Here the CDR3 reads CSAREGLAGSYEQYF. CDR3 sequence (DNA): TGCAGTGCTAGAGAAGGACTAGCGGGTTCCTACGAGCAGTACTTC.

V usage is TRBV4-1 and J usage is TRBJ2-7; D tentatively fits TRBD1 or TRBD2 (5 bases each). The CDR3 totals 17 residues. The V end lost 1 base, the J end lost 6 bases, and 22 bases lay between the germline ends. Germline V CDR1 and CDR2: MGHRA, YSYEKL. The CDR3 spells CASSQGYIGTKGSEQYF. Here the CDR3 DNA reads TGCGCCAGCAGCCAAGGGTACATCGGGACCAAGGGCTCCGAGCAGTACTTC.

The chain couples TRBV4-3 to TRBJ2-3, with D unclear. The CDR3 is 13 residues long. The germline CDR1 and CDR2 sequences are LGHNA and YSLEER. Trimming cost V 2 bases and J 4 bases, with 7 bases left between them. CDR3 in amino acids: CASSQKGPDTQYF. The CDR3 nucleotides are TGCGCCAGCAGCCAAAAAGGTCCAGATACGCAGTATTTT.

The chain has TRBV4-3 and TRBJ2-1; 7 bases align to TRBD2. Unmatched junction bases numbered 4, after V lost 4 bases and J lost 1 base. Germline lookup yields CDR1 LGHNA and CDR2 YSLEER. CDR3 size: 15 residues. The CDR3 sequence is CASSPGRGSYNEQFF. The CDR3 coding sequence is TGCGCCAGCAGCCCCGGGCGGGGGTCCTACAATGAGCAGTTCTTC.

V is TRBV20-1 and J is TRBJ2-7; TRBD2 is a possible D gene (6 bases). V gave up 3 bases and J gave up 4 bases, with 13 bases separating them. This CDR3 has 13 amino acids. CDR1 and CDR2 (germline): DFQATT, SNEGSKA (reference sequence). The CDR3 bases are TGCAGTGCTAGTCTCAACCGGGGGTACGAGCAGTACTTC. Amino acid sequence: CSASLNRGYEQYF.

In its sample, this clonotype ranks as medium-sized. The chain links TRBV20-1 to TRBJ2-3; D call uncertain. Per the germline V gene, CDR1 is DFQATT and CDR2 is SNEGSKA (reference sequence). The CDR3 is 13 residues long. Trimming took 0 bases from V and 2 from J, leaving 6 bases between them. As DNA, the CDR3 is TGCAGTGCTAGAGATGTAACCACAGATACGCAGTATTTT. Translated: CSARDVTTDTQYF.

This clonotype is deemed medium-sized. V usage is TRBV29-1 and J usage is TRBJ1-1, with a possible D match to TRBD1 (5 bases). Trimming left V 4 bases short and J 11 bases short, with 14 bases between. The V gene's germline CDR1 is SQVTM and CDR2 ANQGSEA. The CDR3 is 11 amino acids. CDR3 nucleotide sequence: TGCAGCGTTGGTTCAGGGCGGGGGGCTTTCTTT. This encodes CSVGSGRGAFF.

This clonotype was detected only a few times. DNA of the CDR3: TGCGCCAGCAGCCATGGACTAGCGGGAGACGGGGCCAAAAACATTCAGTACTTC. It yields the protein CASSHGLAGDGAKNIQYF. The rearrangement joins TRBV5-1 to TRBJ2-4, with 13 bases aligning to TRBD2. The V segment lost 4 bases and the J segment 1 base; nucleotides outside the gene matches: 8. This CDR3 has 18 amino acids. The germline gives CDR1 SGHRS, CDR2 YFSETQ.

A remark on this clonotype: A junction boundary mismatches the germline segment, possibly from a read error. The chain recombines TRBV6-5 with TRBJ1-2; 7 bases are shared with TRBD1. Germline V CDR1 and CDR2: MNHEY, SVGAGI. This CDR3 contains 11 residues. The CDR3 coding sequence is TGTGCCAGCAATCCAGGGGGTGGCTACGCCTTC. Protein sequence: CASNPGGGYAF.

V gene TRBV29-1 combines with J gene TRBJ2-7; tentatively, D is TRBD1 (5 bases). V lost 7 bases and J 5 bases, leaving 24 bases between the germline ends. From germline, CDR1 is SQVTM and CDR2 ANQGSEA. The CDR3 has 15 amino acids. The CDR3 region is CSAAILGHPKNEQYF. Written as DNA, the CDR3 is TGCAGCGCTGCTATTTTGGGGCACCCAAAAAACGAGCAGTACTTC.

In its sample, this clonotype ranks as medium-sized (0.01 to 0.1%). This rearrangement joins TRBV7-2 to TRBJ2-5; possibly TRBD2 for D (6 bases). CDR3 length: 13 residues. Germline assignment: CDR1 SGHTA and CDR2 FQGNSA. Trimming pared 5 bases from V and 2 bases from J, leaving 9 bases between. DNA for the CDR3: TGTGCCAGCAGCCCCGGGAGACAAGAGACCCAGTACTTC. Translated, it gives CASSPGRQETQYF.

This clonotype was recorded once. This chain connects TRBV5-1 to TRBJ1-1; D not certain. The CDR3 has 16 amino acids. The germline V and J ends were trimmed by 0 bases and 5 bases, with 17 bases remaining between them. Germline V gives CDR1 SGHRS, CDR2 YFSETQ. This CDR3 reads CASSLGPGSGGTEAFF. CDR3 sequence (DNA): TGCGCCAGCAGCTTGGGTCCCGGGTCAGGAGGGACTGAAGCTTTCTTT. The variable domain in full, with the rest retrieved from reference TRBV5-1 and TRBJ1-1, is KAGVTQTPRYLIKTRGQQVTLSCSPISGHRSVSWYQQTPGQGLQFLFEYFSETQRNKGNFPGRFSGRQFSNSRSEMNVSTLELGDSALYLCASSLGPGSGGTEAFFGQGTRLTVV.